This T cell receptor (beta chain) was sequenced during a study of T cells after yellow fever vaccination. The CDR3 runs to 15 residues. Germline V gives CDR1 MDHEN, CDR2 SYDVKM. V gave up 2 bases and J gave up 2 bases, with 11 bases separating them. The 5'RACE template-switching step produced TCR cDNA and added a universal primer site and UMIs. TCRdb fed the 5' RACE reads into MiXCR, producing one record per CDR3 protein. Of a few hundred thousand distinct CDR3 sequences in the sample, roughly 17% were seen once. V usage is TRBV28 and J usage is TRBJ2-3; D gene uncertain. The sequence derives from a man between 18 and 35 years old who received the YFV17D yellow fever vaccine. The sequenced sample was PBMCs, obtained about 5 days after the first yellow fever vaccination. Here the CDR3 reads CASSLGGRITDTQYF. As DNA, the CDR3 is TGTGCCAGCAGTTTAGGCGGCAGGATCACAGATACGCAGTATTTT.